The following is a T cell receptor beta chain sequence with its context. V trimming: 6 bases; J trimming: 5 bases; junction bases outside the gene matches: 4. Looked up from germline, CDR1 is SEHNR and CDR2 is FQNEAQ (reference sequence). There are 14 residues in the CDR3. Naive CD8 cells comprised CD45RO-negative, CCR7-positively selected cells, excluding terminally differentiated effector memory CD45RA+ cells. These data originate in a study of shared clonotypes between healthy human individuals. Profiling relied on immunoSEQ multiplex PCR, and the TCRdb table lists in-frame clones only, not all of them. In the table there are about 1,800,000 clones, about 95% of which are singletons.

J is TRBJ2-7 and V is TRBV7-9; the match to TRBD2 covers 13 bases. The specimen sequenced was naive CD8+ T cells sorted from blood. The TCR was taken from a man aged 18 to 29 in good health. The CDR3 nucleotides are TGTGCCAGCAGGTTCGGGACTAGCGGGGACGAGCAGTACTTC. Protein product: CASRFGTSGDEQYF.